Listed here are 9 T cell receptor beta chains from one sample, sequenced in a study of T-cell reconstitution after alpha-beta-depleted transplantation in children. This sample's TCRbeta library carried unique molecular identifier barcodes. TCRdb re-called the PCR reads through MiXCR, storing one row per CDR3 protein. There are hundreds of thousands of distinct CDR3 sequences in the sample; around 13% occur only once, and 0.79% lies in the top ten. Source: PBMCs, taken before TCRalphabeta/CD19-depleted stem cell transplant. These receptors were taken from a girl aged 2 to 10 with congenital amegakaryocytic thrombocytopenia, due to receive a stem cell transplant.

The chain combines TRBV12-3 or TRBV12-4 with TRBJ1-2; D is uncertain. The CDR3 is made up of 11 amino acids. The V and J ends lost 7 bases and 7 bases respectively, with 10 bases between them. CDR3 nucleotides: TGTGCCAGCAACTTGGGTGCTGGCTACACCTTC. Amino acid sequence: CASNLGAGYTF.

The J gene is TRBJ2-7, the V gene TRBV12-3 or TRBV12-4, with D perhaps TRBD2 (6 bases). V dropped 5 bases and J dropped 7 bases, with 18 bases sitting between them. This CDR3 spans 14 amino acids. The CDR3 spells CASSPQDYSEEQYF. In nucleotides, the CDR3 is TGTGCCAGCAGTCCCCAGGACTATTCAGAAGAGCAGTACTTC.

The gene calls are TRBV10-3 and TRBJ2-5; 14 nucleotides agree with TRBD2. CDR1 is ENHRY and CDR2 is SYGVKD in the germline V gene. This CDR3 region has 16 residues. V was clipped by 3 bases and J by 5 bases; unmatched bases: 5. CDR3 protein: CAISDRGLAGDETQYF. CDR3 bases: TGTGCCATCAGTGATCGGGGACTAGCGGGAGACGAGACCCAGTACTTC.

In nucleotides, the CDR3 is TGTGCCATGGGCCTGGGGGTCCTCTTAGCCAAAAACATTCAGTACTTC. Encoded protein: CAMGLGVLLAKNIQYF. The V and J genes are TRBV5-2 and TRBJ2-4; no check of the table's D call, TRBD1, against the DNA was made. TRBV5-2 is a pseudogene. CDR3 size: 16 residues.

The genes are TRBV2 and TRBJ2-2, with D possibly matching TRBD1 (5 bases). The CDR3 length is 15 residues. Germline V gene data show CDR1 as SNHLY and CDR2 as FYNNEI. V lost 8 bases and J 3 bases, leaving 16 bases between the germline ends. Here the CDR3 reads CASHSRETYTGELFF. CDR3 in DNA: TGTGCCAGCCACTCCAGGGAAACTTACACCGGGGAGCTGTTTTTT.

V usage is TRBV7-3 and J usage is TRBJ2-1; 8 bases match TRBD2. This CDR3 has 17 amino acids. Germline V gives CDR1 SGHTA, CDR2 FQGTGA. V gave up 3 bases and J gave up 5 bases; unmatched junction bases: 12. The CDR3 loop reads CASSLRSTSATHNEQFF. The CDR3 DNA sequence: TGTGCCAGCAGCTTGAGATCGACTAGCGCGACCCACAATGAGCAGTTCTTC.

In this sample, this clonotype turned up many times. For the CDR3, the DNA is TGCAGTGCTAGAGTAGGTCCTAGCAACCAGTATTTT. It translates to CSARVGPSNQYF. The rearrangement links TRBV20-1 to TRBJ2-3; D perhaps matches TRBD2 (5 bases). Germline V gene data show CDR1 as DFQATT and CDR2 as SNEGSKA (reference sequence). The CDR3 is 12 residues long. V was trimmed by 1 base and J by 12 bases, leaving 14 bases between them.

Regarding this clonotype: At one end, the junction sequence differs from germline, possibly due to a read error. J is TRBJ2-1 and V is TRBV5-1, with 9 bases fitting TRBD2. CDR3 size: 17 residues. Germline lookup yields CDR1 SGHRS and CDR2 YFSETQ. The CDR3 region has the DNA TGCGCCTGCAGTTCGCCTACTCTAGCGGGGCCCTACAATGAGCAGTTCTTC. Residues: CACSSPTLAGPYNEQFF.

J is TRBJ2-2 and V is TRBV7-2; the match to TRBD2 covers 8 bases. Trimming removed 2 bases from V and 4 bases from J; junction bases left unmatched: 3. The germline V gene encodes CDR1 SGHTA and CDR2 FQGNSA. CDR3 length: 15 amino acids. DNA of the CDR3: TGTGCCAGCAGCTTATTCCTAGCGGGCACCGGGGAGCTGTTTTTT. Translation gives CASSLFLAGTGELFF.